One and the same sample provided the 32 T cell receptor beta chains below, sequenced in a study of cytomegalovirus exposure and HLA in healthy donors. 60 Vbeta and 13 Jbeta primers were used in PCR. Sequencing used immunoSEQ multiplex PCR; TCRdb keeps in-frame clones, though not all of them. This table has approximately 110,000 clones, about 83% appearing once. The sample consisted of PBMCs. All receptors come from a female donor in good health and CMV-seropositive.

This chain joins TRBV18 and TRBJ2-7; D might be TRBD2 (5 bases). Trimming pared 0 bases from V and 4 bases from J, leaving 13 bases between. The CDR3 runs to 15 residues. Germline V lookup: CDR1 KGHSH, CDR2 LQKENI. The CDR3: CASSPPSAGGYEQYF. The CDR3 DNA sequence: TGTGCCAGCTCACCACCGTCCGCGGGTGGGTACGAGCAGTACTTC.

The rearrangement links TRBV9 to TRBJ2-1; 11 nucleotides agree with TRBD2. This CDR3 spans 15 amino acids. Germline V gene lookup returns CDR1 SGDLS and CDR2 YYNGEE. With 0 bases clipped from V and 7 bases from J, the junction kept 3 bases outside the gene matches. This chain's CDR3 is CASSVVVAGGNEQFF. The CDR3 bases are TGTGCCAGCAGCGTAGTGGTAGCGGGGGGGAATGAGCAGTTCTTC.

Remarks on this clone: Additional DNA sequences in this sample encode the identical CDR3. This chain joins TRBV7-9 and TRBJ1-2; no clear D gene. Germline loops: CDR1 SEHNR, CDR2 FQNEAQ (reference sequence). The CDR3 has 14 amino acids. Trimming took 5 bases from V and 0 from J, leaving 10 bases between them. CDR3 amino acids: CASSLGQANYGYTF. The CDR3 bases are TGTGCCAGCAGCCTAGGCCAGGCTAACTATGGCTACACCTTC.

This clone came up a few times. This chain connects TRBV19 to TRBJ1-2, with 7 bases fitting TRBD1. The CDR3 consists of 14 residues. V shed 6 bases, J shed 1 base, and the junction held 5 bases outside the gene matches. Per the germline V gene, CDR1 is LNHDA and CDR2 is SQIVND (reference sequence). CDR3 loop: CASRRTGDNYGYTF. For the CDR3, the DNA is TGTGCCAGTAGAAGAACAGGGGATAACTATGGCTACACCTTC.

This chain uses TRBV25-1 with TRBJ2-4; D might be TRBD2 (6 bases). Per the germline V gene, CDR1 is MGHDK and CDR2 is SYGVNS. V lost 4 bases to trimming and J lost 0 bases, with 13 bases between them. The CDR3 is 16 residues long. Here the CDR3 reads CASSGLDGLAKNIQYF. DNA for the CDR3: TGTGCCAGCAGTGGACTAGACGGACTAGCCAAAAACATTCAGTACTTC.

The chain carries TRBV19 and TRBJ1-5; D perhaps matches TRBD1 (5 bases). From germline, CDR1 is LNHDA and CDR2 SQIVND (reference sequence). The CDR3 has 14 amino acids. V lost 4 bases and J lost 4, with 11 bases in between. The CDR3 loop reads CASSKGRVNQPQHF. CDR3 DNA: TGTGCCAGTAGTAAGGGCAGGGTTAATCAGCCCCAGCATTTT.

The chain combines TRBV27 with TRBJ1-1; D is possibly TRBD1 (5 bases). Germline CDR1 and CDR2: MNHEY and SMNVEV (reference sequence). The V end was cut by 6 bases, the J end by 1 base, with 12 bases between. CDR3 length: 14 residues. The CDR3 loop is CASSFNTGNTEAFF. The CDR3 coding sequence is TGTGCCAGCAGCTTCAACACAGGGAACACTGAAGCTTTCTTT.

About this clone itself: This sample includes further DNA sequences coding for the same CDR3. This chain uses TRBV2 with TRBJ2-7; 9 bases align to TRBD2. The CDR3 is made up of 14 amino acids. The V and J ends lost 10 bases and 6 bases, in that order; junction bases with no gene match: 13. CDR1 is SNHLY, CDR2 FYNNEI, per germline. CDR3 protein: CATPKSGGPGEQYF. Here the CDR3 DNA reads TGTGCCACCCCTAAGAGCGGGGGGCCCGGCGAGCAGTACTTC.

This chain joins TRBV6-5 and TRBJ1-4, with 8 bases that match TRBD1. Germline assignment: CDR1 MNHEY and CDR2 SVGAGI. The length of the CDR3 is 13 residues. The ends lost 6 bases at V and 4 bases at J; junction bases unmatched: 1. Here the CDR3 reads CASRDRVNEKLFF. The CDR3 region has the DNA TGTGCCAGCAGGGACAGGGTTAATGAAAAACTGTTTTTT.

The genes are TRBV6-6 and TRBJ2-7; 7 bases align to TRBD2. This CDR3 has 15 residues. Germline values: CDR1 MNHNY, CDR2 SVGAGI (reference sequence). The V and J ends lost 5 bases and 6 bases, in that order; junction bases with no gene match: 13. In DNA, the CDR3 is TGTGCCAGCAGTCCCCTTGCGACTAGCCGAGTCGAGCAGTACTTC. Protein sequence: CASSPLATSRVEQYF.

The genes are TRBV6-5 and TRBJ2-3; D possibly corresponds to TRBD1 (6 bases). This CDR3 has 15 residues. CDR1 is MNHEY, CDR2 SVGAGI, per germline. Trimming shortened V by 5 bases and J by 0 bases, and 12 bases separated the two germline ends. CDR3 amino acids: CASSTGQLSTDTQYF. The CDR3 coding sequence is TGTGCCAGCAGTACCGGACAGTTAAGCACAGATACGCAGTATTTT.

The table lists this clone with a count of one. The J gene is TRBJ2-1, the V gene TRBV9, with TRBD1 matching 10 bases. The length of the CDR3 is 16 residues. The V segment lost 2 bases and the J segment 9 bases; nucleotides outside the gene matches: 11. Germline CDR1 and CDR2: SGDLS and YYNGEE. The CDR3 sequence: CASSVKPGQGKSEQFF. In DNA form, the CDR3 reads TGTGCCAGCAGCGTCAAACCGGGACAGGGGAAAAGTGAGCAGTTCTTC.

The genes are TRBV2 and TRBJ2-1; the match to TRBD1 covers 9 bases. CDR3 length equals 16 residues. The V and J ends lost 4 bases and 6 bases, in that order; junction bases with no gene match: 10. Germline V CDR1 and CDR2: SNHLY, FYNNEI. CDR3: CASSVKGGQGVNEQFF. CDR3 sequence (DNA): TGTGCCAGCAGTGTGAAAGGGGGACAGGGTGTCAATGAGCAGTTCTTC.

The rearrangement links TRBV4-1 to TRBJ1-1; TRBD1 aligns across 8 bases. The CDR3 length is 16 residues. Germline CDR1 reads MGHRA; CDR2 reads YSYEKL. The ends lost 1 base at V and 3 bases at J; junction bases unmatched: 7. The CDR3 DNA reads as TGCGCCAGCAGCCAAGGAGGGGACAGGCCCTACACTGAAGCTTTCTTT. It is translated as CASSQGGDRPYTEAFF.

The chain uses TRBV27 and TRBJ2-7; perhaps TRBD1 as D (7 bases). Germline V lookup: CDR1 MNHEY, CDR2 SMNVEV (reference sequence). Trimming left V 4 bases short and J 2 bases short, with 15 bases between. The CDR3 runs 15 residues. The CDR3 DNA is TGTGCCAGCAGTTCCCTAGCGACAGGGACCTACGAGCAGTACTTC. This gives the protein CASSSLATGTYEQYF.

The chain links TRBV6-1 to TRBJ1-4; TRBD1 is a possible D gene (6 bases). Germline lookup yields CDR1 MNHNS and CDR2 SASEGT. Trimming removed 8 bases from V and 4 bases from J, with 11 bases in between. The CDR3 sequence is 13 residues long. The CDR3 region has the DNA TGTGCCAGCCAGGACAGCGATAATGAAAAACTGTTTTTT. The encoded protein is CASQDSDNEKLFF.

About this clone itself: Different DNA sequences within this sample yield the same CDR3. The CDR3 region has the DNA TGTGCCAGCTCACCCGGGACAGACTATAATTCACCCCTCCACTTT. Translation: CASSPGTDYNSPLHF. The chain couples TRBV18 to TRBJ1-6; the match to TRBD1 covers 7 bases. Germline CDR1 and CDR2: KGHSH and LQKENI. The CDR3 covers 15 residues. Germline trimming cut 3 bases from V and 3 bases from J; bases unmatched to any gene: 2.

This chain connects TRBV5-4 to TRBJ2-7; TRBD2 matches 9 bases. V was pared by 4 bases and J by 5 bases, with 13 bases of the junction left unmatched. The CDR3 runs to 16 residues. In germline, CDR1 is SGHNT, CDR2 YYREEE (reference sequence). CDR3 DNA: TGTGCCAGCAGCAGGCAAGGGGTAGCGGGAGTCCACGAGCAGTACTTC. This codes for CASSRQGVAGVHEQYF.

CDR3 sequence reads: CASSGGALGNTIYF. The CDR3 DNA reads as TGCGCCAGCAGCGGGGGGGCGCTCGGAAACACCATATATTTT. This chain uses TRBV10-1 with TRBJ1-3; D is perhaps TRBD1 (6 bases). V lost 6 bases and J lost 4, with 13 bases in between. CDR3 length: 14 residues. Germline loops: CDR1 WNHNN, CDR2 SYGVQD (reference sequence).

The CDR3 DNA reads TGTGCCAGCAGCCCGACTAGCGGACACTACAATGAGCAGTTCTTC. Translation gives CASSPTSGHYNEQFF. The V and J genes are TRBV6-6 and TRBJ2-1, with 9 bases fitting TRBD2. Trimming cost V 6 bases and J 3 bases; bases outside gene matches: 6. The CDR3 runs 15 residues. CDR1 is MNHNY and CDR2 is SVGAGI in the germline V gene (reference sequence).

DNA for the CDR3: TGTGCCACCAGCAAGGTTGCCACTAGCGGGGGGGCGAATGAGCAGTTCTTC. Translation: CATSKVATSGGANEQFF. The chain carries TRBV15 and TRBJ2-1; 13 bases are a match to TRBD2. Per the germline V gene, CDR1 is LNHNV and CDR2 is YYDKDF (reference sequence). V dropped 4 bases and J dropped 7; count of bases not matched to a gene: 10. The CDR3 contains 17 residues.

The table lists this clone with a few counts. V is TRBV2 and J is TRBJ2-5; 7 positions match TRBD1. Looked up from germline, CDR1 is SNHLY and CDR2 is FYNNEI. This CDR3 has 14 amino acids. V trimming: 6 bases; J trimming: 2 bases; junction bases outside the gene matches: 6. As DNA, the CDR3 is TGTGCCAGCAGAAAGACAGGGCAGCAAGAGACCCAGTACTTC. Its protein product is CASRKTGQQETQYF.

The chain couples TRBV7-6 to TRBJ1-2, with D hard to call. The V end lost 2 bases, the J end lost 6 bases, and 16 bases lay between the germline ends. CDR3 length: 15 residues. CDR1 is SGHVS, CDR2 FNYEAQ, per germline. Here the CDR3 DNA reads TGTGCCAGCAGCTTACCCTCCTTAACAGATGATGGCTACACCTTC. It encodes CASSLPSLTDDGYTF.

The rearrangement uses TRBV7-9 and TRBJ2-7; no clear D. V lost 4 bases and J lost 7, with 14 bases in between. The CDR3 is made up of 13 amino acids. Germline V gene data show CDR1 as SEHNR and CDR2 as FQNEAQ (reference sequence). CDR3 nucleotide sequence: TGTGCCAGCAGCTATCGAAACGGTTGGGAGCAGTACTTC. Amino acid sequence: CASSYRNGWEQYF.

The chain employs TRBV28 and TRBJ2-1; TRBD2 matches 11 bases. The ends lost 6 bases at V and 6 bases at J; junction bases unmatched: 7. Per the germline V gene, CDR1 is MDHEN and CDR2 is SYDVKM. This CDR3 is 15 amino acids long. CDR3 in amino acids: CASSPLGLAVNEQFF. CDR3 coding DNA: TGTGCCAGCAGCCCGCTGGGACTAGCGGTCAATGAGCAGTTCTTC.

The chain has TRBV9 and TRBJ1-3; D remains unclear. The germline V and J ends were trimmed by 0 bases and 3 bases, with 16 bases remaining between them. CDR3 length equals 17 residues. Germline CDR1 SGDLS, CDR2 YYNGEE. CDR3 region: CASSVVPDLRGGNTIYF. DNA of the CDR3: TGTGCCAGCAGCGTAGTGCCGGATTTACGAGGTGGAAACACCATATATTTT.

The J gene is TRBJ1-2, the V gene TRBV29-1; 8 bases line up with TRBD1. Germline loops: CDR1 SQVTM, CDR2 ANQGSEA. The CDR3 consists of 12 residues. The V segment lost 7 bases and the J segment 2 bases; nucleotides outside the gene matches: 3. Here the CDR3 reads CSDRDRNYGYTF. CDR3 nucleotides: TGCAGCGACCGGGACAGGAACTATGGCTACACCTTC. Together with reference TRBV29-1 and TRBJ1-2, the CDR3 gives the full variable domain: SAVISQKPSRDICQRGTSLTIQCQVDSQVTMMFWYRQQPGQSLTLIATANQGSEATYESGFVIDKFPISRPNLTFSTLTVSNMSPEDSSIYLCSDRDRNYGYTFGSGTRLTVV.

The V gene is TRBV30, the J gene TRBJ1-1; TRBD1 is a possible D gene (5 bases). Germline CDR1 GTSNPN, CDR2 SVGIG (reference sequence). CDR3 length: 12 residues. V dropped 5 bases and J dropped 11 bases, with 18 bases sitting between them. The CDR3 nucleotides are TGTGCCTGGGTACCGCCGGGGGGAAGGGCTTTCTTT. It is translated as CAWVPPGGRAFF.

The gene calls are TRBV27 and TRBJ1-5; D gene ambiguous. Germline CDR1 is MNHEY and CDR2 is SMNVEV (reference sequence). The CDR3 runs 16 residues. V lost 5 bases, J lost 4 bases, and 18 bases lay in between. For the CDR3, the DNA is TGTGCCAGCAGTCCGTATGGTGGAGCTAGGAATCAGCCCCAGCATTTT. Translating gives CASSPYGGARNQPQHF.

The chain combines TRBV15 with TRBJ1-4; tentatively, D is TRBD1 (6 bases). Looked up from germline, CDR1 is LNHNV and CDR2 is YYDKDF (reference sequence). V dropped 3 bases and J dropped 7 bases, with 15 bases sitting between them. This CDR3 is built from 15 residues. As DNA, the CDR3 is TGTGCCACCAGCAGTCCGGACAGCCCGAGTGAAAAACTGTTTTTT. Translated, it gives CATSSPDSPSEKLFF.

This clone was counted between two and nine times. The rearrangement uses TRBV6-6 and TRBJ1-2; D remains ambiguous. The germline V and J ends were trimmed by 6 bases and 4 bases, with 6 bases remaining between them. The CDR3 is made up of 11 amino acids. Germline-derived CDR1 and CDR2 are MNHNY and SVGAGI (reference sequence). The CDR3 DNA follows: TGTGCCAGCAGCCCGGGCTATGGCTACACCTTC. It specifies CASSPGYGYTF.

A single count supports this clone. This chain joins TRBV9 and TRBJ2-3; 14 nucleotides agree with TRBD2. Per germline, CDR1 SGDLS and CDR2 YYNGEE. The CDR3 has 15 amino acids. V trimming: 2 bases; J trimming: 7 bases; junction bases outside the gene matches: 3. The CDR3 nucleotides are TGTGCCAGCAGCGTGACTAGCGGGGGGGGGAATACGCAGTATTTT. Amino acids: CASSVTSGGGNTQYF.